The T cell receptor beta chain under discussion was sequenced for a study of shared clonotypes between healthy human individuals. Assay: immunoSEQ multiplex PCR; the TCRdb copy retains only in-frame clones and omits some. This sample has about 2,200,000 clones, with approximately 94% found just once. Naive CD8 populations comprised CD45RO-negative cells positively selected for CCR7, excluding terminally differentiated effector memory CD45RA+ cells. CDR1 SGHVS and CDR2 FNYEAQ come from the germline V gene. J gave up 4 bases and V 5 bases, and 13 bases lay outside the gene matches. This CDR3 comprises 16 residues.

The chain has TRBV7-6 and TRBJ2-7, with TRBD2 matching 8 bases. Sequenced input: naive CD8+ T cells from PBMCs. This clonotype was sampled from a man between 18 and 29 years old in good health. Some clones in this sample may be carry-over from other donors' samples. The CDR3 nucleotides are TGTGCCAGCAGCCCAATGAGCGGGAGAGGTCTATACGAGCAGTACTTC. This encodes CASSPMSGRGLYEQYF.